This T cell receptor (beta chain) stems from a study of cytomegalovirus exposure and HLA in healthy donors. Turning to this clone: Its antigen is unknown.

Germline-derived CDR1 and CDR2 are SGHRS and YFSETQ. Trimming shortened V by 7 bases and J by 5 bases, and 15 bases separated the two germline ends. CDR3 length equals 14 residues. Study observations and caveats: Versus the approximately 700-donor mean, an Asian-associated ancestry cluster reportedly showed fewer N-insertions in a later analysis. It was confirmed in vitro that three of the CMV-associated chains were specific for CMV antigens. Most TCRs appeared rarely, but some public TCRs recurred in many donors. Later, an analysis showed that TCR beta chains associated with HLA were more clonally expanded than others that were equally common.

PCR employed 60 Vbeta and 13 Jbeta primers. Some clones are missing from TCRdb's copy, which holds only in-frame ones; the method was immunoSEQ multiplex PCR. The sample lists over 150,000 clones; roughly 85% were seen once. The genes are TRBV5-1 and TRBJ2-2, with TRBD1 as a possible D gene (5 bases). The TCR comes from a man aged 40-55 years in good health and CMV-seronegative. Sequenced sample: PBMCs. The CDR3 here is CASQQEPSTGELFF. The CDR3 DNA is TGCGCCAGCCAACAGGAGCCTTCGACCGGGGAGCTGTTTTTT.